What follows are 13 T cell receptor beta chains derived from one specimen sequenced in a study of blood T cell repertoires in COVID-19. Profiling relied on immunoSEQ multiplex PCR, and the TCRdb table lists in-frame clones only, not all of them. Of around 70,000 clones listed, 75% to 85% were seen once; the top ten hold about 20%. Sequencing was carried out using peripheral blood. The source is a man between 65 and 79 years old who had recovered from COVID-19.

The chain has TRBV15 and TRBJ1-2; perhaps TRBD1 as D (6 bases). The CDR3 is 14 amino acids. V was pared by 5 bases and J by 4 bases, with 14 bases between. The V gene's germline CDR1 is LNHNV and CDR2 YYDKDF (reference sequence). This chain's CDR3 is CATSPRGGGYGYTF. In DNA, the CDR3 is TGTGCCACCAGCCCAAGAGGGGGGGGCTATGGCTACACCTTC.

There are a few counts of this clone. The V call is TRBV6-5, the J call TRBJ1-3, with 7 bases fitting TRBD1. Germline values: CDR1 MNHEY, CDR2 SVGAGI. This CDR3 has 15 amino acids. V lost 6 bases to trimming and J lost 4 bases; unmatched junction nucleotides: 9. DNA for the CDR3: TGTGCCAGCAGCCCACACAGGGGAAGAGGAAACACCATATATTTT. Translating gives CASSPHRGRGNTIYF.

The V gene is TRBV4-1, the J gene TRBJ2-2; 14 bases line up with TRBD2. CDR1 is MGHRA, CDR2 YSYEKL, per germline. With 0 bases clipped from V and 9 bases from J, the junction kept 12 bases outside the gene matches. The CDR3 covers 19 residues. This CDR3 is CASSQDITGLAGVSRELFF. The CDR3 nucleotides read TGCGCCAGCAGCCAAGATATAACGGGACTAGCGGGAGTTTCTAGGGAGCTGTTTTTT.

J is TRBJ2-5 and V is TRBV12-5; a weak D match, TRBD1 (6 bases). Germline V gene sequence: CDR1 LGHNT, CDR2 FRNRAP. V lost 4 bases, J lost 4 bases, and 13 bases lay in between. The CDR3 has 14 residues. The CDR3 DNA is TGTGCTAGTGGTTGGGGCACAGGGATAGAGACCCAGTACTTC. It encodes CASGWGTGIETQYF.

V gene TRBV30 combines with J gene TRBJ1-5, with 8 bases fitting TRBD1. The ends lost 3 bases at V and 5 bases at J; junction bases unmatched: 6. The CDR3 extends over 14 amino acids. Germline V lookup: CDR1 GTSNPN, CDR2 SVGIG (reference sequence). The CDR3 is CAWSGTGTHQPQHF. For the CDR3, the DNA is TGTGCCTGGAGCGGGACAGGAACTCATCAGCCCCAGCATTTT.

The gene calls are TRBV19 and TRBJ1-1; TRBD1 is a possible D gene (5 bases). V was trimmed by 1 base and J by 4 bases, leaving 19 bases between them. The CDR3 sequence is 17 residues long. The germline V gene has CDR1 LNHDA and CDR2 SQIVND (reference sequence). The CDR3 nucleotides read TGTGCCAGTAGTATAGGAGGTGGGGCGGACCTCGCCACTGAAGCTTTCTTT. It is translated as CASSIGGGADLATEAFF.

The chain employs TRBV7-2 and TRBJ2-1, with 9 bases that match TRBD2. The CDR3 sequence is 17 residues long. V was clipped by 1 base and J by 4 bases; unmatched bases: 8. CDR1 SGHTA and CDR2 FQGNSA come from the germline V gene. DNA of the CDR3: TGTGCCAGCAGCTTAGTCGCCACTAGCGGGTTATACAATGAGCAGTTCTTC. Residues: CASSLVATSGLYNEQFF.

This chain links TRBV19 with TRBJ2-1, with TRBD1 as a possible D gene (6 bases). The germline CDR1 and CDR2 sequences are LNHDA and SQIVND (reference sequence). V was trimmed by 3 bases and J by 13 bases, leaving 13 bases between them. This CDR3 is 12 amino acids long. The CDR3 here is CASSMGRGEQFF. CDR3 bases: TGTGCCAGTAGTATGGGCAGGGGAGAACAGTTCTTC.

This clone was detected many times. The chain couples TRBV19 to TRBJ1-5, with 7 nucleotides matching TRBD1. After removal of 4 bases from V and 7 bases from J, the junction contained 13 bases not matched to a gene. Germline CDR1 and CDR2: LNHDA and SQIVND (reference sequence). CDR3 length: 16 residues. The CDR3 is CASSTQRQGGSQPQHF. The CDR3 DNA reads TGTGCCAGTAGTACTCAAAGACAGGGAGGAAGCCAGCCCCAGCATTTT.

CDR3: CASSLVQGVDEQYF. DNA for the CDR3: TGCGCCAGCAGCTTGGTACAGGGGGTAGACGAGCAGTACTTC. The rearrangement uses TRBV5-1 and TRBJ2-7; 8 bases line up with TRBD1. CDR1 is SGHRS and CDR2 is YFSETQ in the germline V gene. The CDR3 covers 14 residues. The junction had 4 bases not matched to a gene; V was cut back by 0 bases and J by 5 bases.

This sequence joins TRBV5-1 and TRBJ1-4; D ambiguous. The V gene lost 1 base and the J gene lost 4 bases, with 8 bases spanning the gap. In germline, CDR1 is SGHRS, CDR2 YFSETQ. The CDR3 extends over 14 amino acids. The CDR3 protein is CASSLTADNEKLFF. The DNA for the CDR3 is TGCGCCAGCAGCTTGACAGCGGATAATGAAAAACTGTTTTTT.

There are many counts of this clone. V usage is TRBV11-2 and J usage is TRBJ2-7, with D possibly matching TRBD1 (5 bases). This CDR3 contains 13 residues. Trimming removed 5 bases from V and 3 bases from J, with 11 bases in between. Germline V gene sequence: CDR1 SGHAT, CDR2 FQNNGV. The CDR3 bases are TGTGCCAGCAGCCCGACAGCTAGCTACGAGCAGTACTTC. Its translation: CASSPTASYEQYF.

The chain has TRBV19 and TRBJ2-1; 11 nucleotides agree with TRBD1. The CDR3 contains 16 residues. CDR1 LNHDA and CDR2 SQIVND come from the germline V gene (reference sequence). With 0 bases clipped from V and 3 bases from J, the junction kept 1 base outside the gene matches. The CDR3 sequence is CASSIEGTGGYNEQFF. In DNA, the CDR3 is TGTGCCAGTAGTATAGAGGGGACAGGGGGCTACAATGAGCAGTTCTTC.